This is a list of T cell receptor beta chains from one sample in a study of T cells after yellow fever vaccination. A single record per CDR3 protein comes from TCRdb applying MiXCR to the 5' RACE reads. The sample includes 450,000 to 600,000 distinct CDR3 sequences, roughly a sixth seen only once; the top ten take roughly 17%. The sequenced sample was PBMCs, obtained around 5 days after the first yellow fever vaccination. The receptors shown here come from a man between 18 and 29 years old who received the YFV17D yellow fever vaccine. The CDR3 runs from the conserved cysteine through the conserved F or W. The D gene is left open where the match is weak.

d_call: NA; v_call: TRBV6-5; cdr3_aa: CASSYGVGGPRTQYF
d_call: NA; v_call: TRBV12-5; cdr3_aa: CASGLSDGELFF
d_call: TRBD1; v_call: TRBV6-5; cdr3_aa: CASSYRTGYTEAFF
d_call: TRBD1; v_call: TRBV4-1; cdr3_aa: CASSLQGQGSSYEQYF
d_call: TRBD1; v_call: TRBV28; cdr3_aa: CASSLTTGEGTGELFF
d_call: NA; v_call: TRBV29-1; cdr3_aa: CSVTGGNGNQPQHF
d_call: NA; v_call: TRBV5-1; cdr3_aa: CASSLLDSRTEAFF
d_call: TRBD2; v_call: TRBV11-1; cdr3_aa: CASSSRTSGALKGRTGELFF
d_call: NA; v_call: TRBV6-2/TRBV6-3; cdr3_aa: CASSYSPGRQPQHF
d_call: TRBD1; v_call: TRBV7-8; cdr3_aa: CASTSRDSYEQYF
d_call: TRBD1; v_call: TRBV9; cdr3_aa: CASSSTRQGAETQYF
d_call: TRBD2; v_call: TRBV5-1; cdr3_aa: CASSYWTSGVKNTGELFF
d_call: NA; v_call: TRBV20-1; cdr3_aa: CSARDEGGYQETQYF
d_call: NA; v_call: TRBV20-1; cdr3_aa: CSAASGDLNIQYF
d_call: TRBD2; v_call: TRBV4-1; cdr3_aa: CASSQLRDYDNEQFF
d_call: NA; v_call: TRBV28; cdr3_aa: CASTTPGAGASYNEQFF
d_call: TRBD1; v_call: TRBV7-2; cdr3_aa: CASSSKTGSSSSAFF
d_call: NA; v_call: TRBV20-1; cdr3_aa: CSARFGDEQFF
d_call: NA; v_call: TRBV18; cdr3_aa: CASSPNRGEAFF
d_call: NA; v_call: TRBV20-1; cdr3_aa: CSARGQTNYGYTF
d_call: NA; v_call: TRBV3-1; cdr3_aa: CASSPPGRGPQHF
d_call: TRBD1; v_call: TRBV5-5; cdr3_aa: CASGPGTGRGETQYF
d_call: NA; v_call: TRBV20-1; cdr3_aa: CSAARTQNTEAFF
d_call: NA; v_call: TRBV28; cdr3_aa: CASSLESSGDTEAFF
d_call: NA; v_call: TRBV7-9; cdr3_aa: CAGGTQYF
d_call: NA; v_call: TRBV7-8; cdr3_aa: CASSSGPLVETQYF
d_call: NA; v_call: TRBV2; cdr3_aa: CASTQLETQYF
d_call: NA; v_call: TRBV25-1; cdr3_aa: CASSGKRFAEAFF
d_call: NA; v_call: TRBV7-3; cdr3_aa: CASSLSKAGGYTF
d_call: TRBD1; v_call: TRBV28; cdr3_aa: CASITGGESNTEAFF
d_call: NA; v_call: TRBV6-5; cdr3_aa: CASGRDSPLHF
d_call: NA; v_call: TRBV6-5; cdr3_aa: CASRPTIEKLFF
d_call: TRBD2; v_call: TRBV29-1; cdr3_aa: CSVPVAGEETQYF
d_call: NA; v_call: TRBV5-6; cdr3_aa: CASSLNGGRISEQYF
d_call: NA; v_call: TRBV5-1; cdr3_aa: CASSLMSAATNEKLFF
d_call: NA; v_call: TRBV4-2; cdr3_aa: CASSQQTGSETQYF
d_call: NA; v_call: TRBV5-1; cdr3_aa: CASSLVPGTEAQYF
d_call: NA; v_call: TRBV7-9; cdr3_aa: CASSSGKAGANVLTF
d_call: NA; v_call: TRBV29-1; cdr3_aa: CRVEDANYGYTF
d_call: NA; v_call: TRBV9; cdr3_aa: CASSVSGDGRTTEAFF
d_call: TRBD2; v_call: TRBV5-1; cdr3_aa: CASSEGTSEADTQYF
d_call: NA; v_call: TRBV7-2; cdr3_aa: CASSPLSNTIYF
d_call: TRBD2; v_call: TRBV6-4; cdr3_aa: CASSDLPMDAGVYNEQFF
d_call: NA; v_call: TRBV10-3; cdr3_aa: CAISTGERETQYF
d_call: NA; v_call: TRBV4-3; cdr3_aa: CASSPGPENEQFF
d_call: TRBD2; v_call: TRBV3-1; cdr3_aa: CASSLITSGGWNEQFF
d_call: TRBD1; v_call: TRBV9; cdr3_aa: CASAKDRGSYNEQFF
d_call: NA; v_call: TRBV4-3; cdr3_aa: CASSQDGTLKNRNSEAFF
d_call: TRBD1; v_call: TRBV29-1; cdr3_aa: CSVVTGCSPLHF